This T cell receptor beta chain was obtained from a study of T-cell memory formation after mild COVID-19. The CDR3 has 13 residues. V was clipped by 7 bases and J by 9 bases, with 16 bases between them. The germline CDR1 and CDR2 sequences are SGHVS and FNYEAQ. TCRdb used MiXCR to reprocess the 5' RACE reads, holding one entry per CDR3 protein. The table includes a few hundred thousand distinct CDR3 sequences, 7.5% to 9.5% detected once. Many counts were recorded for this clonotype. The gene calls are TRBV7-6 and TRBJ2-1; D uncertain. The receptor comes from a man aged 18 to 29 who had mild COVID-19 (a few samples of this study predate the infection). Cell type and time point are not known. Sequenced input: PBMCs or a T cell subset sorted from them (not recorded which). The CDR3 DNA is TGTGCCAGCACCTCGACGGCTATGGGTGAGCAGTTCTTC. As protein: CASTSTAMGEQFF. The entire variable domain, with the rest obtained from reference TRBV7-6 and TRBJ2-1, is as follows: GAGVSQSPRYKVTKRGQDVALRCDPISGHVSLYWYRQALGQGPEFLTYFNYEAQQDKSGLPNDRFSAERPEGSISTLTIQRTEQRDSAMYRCASTSTAMGEQFFGPGTRLTVL.